The source of this T cell receptor (beta chain) is a study of blood T cells in healthy people across ages. Together with a sample-barcoded 5' primer, a J-beta primer mix was included in a second PCR lasting roughly 6 to 12 cycles. TCRdb reprocessed the 5' RACE reads with MiXCR, giving one entry per CDR3 protein. The sample records about 560,000 distinct CDR3 sequences, around a quarter being singletons. About this clonotype: The junction and the germline gene differ at one end; a read error may be behind it.

Germline V lookup: CDR1 SGHVS, CDR2 FQNEAQ. This CDR3 has 18 residues. The sample was also linked to a second study, of T cells of mothers and their children.

Material for sequencing was blood. The chain combines TRBV7-8 with TRBJ2-1; no reliable D call. The origin of this receptor is a boy between 2 and 10 years old in good health. CDR3 bases: TGTGCCAGCAACTTAGGTAGCATAAATCCGAGCTCCTACAATGAGCAGTTCTTC. Amino acids: CASNLGSINPSSYNEQFF.